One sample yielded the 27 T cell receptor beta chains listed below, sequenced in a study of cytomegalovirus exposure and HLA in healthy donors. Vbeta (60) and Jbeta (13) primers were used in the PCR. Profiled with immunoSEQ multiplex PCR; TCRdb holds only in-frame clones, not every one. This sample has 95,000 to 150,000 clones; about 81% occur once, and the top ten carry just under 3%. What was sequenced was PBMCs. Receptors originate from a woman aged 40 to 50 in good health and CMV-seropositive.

Here the CDR3 reads CASSSWASRANYGYTF. The CDR3 nucleotides read TGTGCCAGCAGCTCCTGGGCCTCAAGAGCTAACTATGGCTACACCTTC. The chain combines TRBV5-4 with TRBJ1-2; D gene ambiguous. V was pared by 3 bases and J by 0 bases, with 15 bases between. There are 16 residues in the CDR3. Germline V gene lookup returns CDR1 SGHNT and CDR2 YYREEE (reference sequence). The complete variable domain, with remaining parts taken from reference TRBV5-4 and TRBJ1-2, reads ETGVTQSPTHLIKTRGQQVTLRCSSQSGHNTVSWYQQALGQGPQFIFQYYREEENGRGNFPPRFSGLQFPNYSSELNVNALELDDSALYLCASSSWASRANYGYTFGSGTRLTVV.

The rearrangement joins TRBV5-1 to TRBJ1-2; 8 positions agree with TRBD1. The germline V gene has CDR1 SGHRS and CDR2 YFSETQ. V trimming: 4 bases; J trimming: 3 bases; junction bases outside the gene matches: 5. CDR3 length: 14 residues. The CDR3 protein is CASSPQGADYGYTF. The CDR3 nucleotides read TGCGCCAGCAGCCCTCAGGGGGCGGACTATGGCTACACCTTC.

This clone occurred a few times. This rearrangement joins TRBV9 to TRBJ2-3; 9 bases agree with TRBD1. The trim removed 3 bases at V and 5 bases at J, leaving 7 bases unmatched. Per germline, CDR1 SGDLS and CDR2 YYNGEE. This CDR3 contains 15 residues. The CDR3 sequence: CASSARDRALDTQYF. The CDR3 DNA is TGTGCCAGCAGCGCCCGGGACAGGGCTTTAGATACGCAGTATTTT.

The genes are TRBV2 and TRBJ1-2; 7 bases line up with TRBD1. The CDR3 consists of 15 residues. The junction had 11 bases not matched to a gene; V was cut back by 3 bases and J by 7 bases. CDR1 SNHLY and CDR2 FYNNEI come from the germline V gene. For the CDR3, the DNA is TGTGCCAGCAGTGATAGAGAAGGGGGCGCTTCTGGCTACACCTTC. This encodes CASSDREGGASGYTF.

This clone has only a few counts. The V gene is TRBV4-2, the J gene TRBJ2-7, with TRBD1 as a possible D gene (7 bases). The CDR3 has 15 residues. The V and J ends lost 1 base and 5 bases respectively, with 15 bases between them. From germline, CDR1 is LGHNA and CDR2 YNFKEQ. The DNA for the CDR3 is TGTGCCAGCAGCCAAGCAAGACAGGGAGGCGACGAGCAGTACTTC. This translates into CASSQARQGGDEQYF.

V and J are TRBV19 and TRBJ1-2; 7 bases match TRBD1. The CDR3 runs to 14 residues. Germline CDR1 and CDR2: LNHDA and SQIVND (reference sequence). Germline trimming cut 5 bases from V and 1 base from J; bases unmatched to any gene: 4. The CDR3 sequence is CASSPWDSNYGYTF. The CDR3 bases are TGTGCCAGTAGTCCCTGGGACAGTAACTATGGCTACACCTTC. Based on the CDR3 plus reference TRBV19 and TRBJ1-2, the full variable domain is DGGITQSPKYLFRKEGQNVTLSCEQNLNHDAMYWYRQDPGQGLRLIYYSQIVNDFQKGDIAEGYSVSREKKESFPLTVTSAQKNPTAFYLCASSPWDSNYGYTFGSGTRLTVV.

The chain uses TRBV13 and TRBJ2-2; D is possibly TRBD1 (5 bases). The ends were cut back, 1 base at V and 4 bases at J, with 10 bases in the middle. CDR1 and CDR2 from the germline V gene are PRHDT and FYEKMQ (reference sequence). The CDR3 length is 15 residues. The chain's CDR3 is CASSLAPGATGELFF. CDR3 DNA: TGTGCCAGCAGCTTAGCCCCTGGGGCCACCGGGGAGCTGTTTTTT.

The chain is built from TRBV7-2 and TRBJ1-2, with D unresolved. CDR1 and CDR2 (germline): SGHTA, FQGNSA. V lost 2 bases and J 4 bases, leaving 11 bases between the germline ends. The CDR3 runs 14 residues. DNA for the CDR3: TGTGCCAGCAGCTTATCCCCCCAGGTCTATGGCTACACCTTC. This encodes CASSLSPQVYGYTF. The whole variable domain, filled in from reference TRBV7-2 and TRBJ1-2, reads GAGVSQSPSNKVTEKGKDVELRCDPISGHTALYWYRQSLGQGLEFLIYFQGNSAPDKSGLPSDRFSAERTGGSVSTLTIQRTQQEDSAVYLCASSLSPQVYGYTFGSGTRLTVV.

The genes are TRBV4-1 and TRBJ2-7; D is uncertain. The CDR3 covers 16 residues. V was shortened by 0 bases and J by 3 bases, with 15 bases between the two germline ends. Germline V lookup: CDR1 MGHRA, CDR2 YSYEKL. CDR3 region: CASSQDPGNSYYEQYF. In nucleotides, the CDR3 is TGCGCCAGCAGCCAAGACCCCGGAAACAGCTACTACGAGCAGTACTTC.

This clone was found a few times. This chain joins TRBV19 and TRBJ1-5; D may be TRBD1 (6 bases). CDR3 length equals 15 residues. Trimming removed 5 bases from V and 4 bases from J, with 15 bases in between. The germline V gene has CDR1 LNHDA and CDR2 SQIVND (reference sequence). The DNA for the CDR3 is TGTGCCAGTAGTCCCCGGGACATTGGAAATCAGCCCCAGCATTTT. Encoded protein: CASSPRDIGNQPQHF.

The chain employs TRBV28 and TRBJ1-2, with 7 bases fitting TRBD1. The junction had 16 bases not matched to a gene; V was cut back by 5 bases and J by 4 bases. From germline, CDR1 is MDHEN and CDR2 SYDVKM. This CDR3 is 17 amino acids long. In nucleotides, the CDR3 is TGTGCCAGCAGTAAACCCCTGACAGGGCCCCAAGGCTATGGCTACACCTTC. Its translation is CASSKPLTGPQGYGYTF.

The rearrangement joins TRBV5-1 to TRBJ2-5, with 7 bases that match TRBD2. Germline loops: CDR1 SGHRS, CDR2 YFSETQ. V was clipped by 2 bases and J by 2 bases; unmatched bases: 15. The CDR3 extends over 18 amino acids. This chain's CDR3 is CASSLGLAGLHKQETQYF. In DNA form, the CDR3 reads TGCGCCAGCAGCTTAGGATTAGCGGGCCTACATAAACAAGAGACCCAGTACTTC.

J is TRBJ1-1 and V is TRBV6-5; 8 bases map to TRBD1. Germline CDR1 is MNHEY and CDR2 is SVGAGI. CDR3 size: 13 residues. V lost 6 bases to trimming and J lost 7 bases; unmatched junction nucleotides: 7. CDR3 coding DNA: TGTGCCAGCAGACCTGGGACAGGCTATGAAGCTTTCTTT. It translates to CASRPGTGYEAFF.

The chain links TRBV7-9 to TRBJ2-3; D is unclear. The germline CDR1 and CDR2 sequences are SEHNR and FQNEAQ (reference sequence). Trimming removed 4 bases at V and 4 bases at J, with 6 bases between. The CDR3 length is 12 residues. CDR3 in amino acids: CASSSSADTQYF. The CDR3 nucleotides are TGTGCCAGCAGCTCCTCCGCAGATACGCAGTATTTT.

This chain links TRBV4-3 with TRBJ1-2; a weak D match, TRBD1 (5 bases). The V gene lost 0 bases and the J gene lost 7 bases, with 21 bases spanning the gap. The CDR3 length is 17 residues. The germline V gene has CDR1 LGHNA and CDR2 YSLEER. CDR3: CASSQEGAGGEMSGYTF. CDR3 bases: TGCGCCAGCAGCCAAGAGGGCGCCGGGGGGGAGATGTCTGGCTACACCTTC.

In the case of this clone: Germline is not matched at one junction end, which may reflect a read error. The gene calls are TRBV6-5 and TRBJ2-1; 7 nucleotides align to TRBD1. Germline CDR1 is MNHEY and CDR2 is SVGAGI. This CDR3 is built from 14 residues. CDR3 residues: CASNYQGQYNEQFF. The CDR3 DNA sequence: TGTGCCAGCAATTACCAGGGACAGTACAATGAGCAGTTCTTC.

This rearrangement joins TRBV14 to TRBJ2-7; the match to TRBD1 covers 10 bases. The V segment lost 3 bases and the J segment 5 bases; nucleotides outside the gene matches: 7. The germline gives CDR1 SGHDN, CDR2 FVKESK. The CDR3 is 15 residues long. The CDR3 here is CASSQLGTGDHEQYF. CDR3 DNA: TGTGCCAGCAGCCAGCTTGGGACAGGGGACCACGAGCAGTACTTC.

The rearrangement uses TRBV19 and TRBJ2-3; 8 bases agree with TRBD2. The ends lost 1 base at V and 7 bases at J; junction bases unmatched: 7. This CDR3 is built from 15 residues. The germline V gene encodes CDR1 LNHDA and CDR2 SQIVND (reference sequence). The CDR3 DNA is TGTGCCAGTAGTATAGCCTCCCTAGCGGGCCATACGCAGTATTTT. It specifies CASSIASLAGHTQYF.

Here the CDR3 reads CASSFFTGVYEQYF. The CDR3 DNA reads TGTGCCAGCAGTTTTTTTACAGGGGTTTACGAGCAGTACTTC. The chain employs TRBV28 and TRBJ2-7; TRBD1 matches 7 bases. The V segment lost 3 bases and the J segment 4 bases; nucleotides outside the gene matches: 6. The CDR3 sequence is 14 residues long. CDR1 and CDR2 from the germline V gene are MDHEN and SYDVKM.

In DNA form, the CDR3 reads TGTGCCAGCAGTGAAGAGACTTCGAGGGCACCCCTCCACTTT. Its protein is CASSEETSRAPLHF. The chain combines TRBV25-1 with TRBJ1-6, with unresolved D. V lost 2 bases, J lost 11 bases, and 13 bases lay in between. Germline lookup yields CDR1 MGHDK and CDR2 SYGVNS. This CDR3 is 14 amino acids long. Drawing the rest from reference TRBV25-1 and TRBJ1-6, the complete variable domain is EADIYQTPRYLVIGTGKKITLECSQTMGHDKMYWYQQDPGMELHLIHYSYGVNSTEKGDLSSESTVSRIRTEHFPLTLESARPSHTSQYLCASSEETSRAPLHFGNGTRLTVT.

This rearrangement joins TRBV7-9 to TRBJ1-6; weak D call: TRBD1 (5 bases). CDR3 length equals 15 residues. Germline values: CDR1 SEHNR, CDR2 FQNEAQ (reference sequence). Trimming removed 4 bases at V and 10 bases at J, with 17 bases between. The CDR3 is CASSSPGREYSPLHF. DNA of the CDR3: TGTGCCAGCAGCTCACCGGGACGGGAGTACTCACCCCTCCACTTT.

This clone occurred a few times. CDR3 region: CASSLVGGPSSYEQYF. CDR3 bases: TGTGCCAGCAGCTTGGTTGGGGGCCCGAGCTCCTACGAGCAGTACTTC. The J gene is TRBJ2-7, the V gene TRBV5-5; a weak D match, TRBD1 (6 bases). This CDR3 comprises 16 residues. V lost 0 bases, J lost 0 bases, and 13 bases lay in between. Germline V CDR1 and CDR2: SGHKS, YYEKEE (reference sequence).

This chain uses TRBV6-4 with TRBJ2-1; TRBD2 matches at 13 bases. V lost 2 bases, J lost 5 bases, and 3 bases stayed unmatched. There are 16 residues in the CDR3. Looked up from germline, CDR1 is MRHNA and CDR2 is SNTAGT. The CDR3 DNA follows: TGTGCCAGCAGTGACCAAACTAGCGGGGGGGACAATGAGCAGTTCTTC. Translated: CASSDQTSGGDNEQFF.

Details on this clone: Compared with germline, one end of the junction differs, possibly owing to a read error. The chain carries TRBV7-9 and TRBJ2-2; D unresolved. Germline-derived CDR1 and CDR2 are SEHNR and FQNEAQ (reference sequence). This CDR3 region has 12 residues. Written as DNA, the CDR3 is TGTTCCAGCAGCTTCAGTTCCGGGGAGCTGTTTTTT. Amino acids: CSSSFSSGELFF.

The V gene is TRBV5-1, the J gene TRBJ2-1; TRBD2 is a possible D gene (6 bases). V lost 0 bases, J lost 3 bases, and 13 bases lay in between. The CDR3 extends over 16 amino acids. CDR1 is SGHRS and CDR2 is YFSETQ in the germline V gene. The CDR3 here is CASSLEGTLIYNEQFF. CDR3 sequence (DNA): TGCGCCAGCAGCTTGGAGGGGACTCTTATCTACAATGAGCAGTTCTTC.

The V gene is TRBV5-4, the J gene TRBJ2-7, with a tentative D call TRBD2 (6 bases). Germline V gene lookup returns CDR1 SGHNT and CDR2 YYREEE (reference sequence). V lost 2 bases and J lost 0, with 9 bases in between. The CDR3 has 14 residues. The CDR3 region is CASSLGRGSYEQYF. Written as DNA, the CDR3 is TGTGCCAGCAGCTTAGGGCGGGGCTCCTACGAGCAGTACTTC.

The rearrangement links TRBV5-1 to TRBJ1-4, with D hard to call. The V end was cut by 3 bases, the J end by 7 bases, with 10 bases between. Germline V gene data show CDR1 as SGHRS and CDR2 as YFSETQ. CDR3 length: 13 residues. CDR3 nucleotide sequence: TGCGCCAGCAGCTCCACGCCGGGTGAAAAACTGTTTTTT. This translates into CASSSTPGEKLFF.